The present T cell receptor (beta chain) was sequenced within a study of cytomegalovirus exposure and HLA in healthy donors. Study-level information: Earlier, fewer than 130 million unique TCR beta sequences were recovered from around 180 million T cells by an analysis.

PCR used 60 Vbeta primers and 13 Jbeta primers. The data were produced by immunoSEQ multiplex PCR, yet TCRdb's version contains in-frame clones alone and is incomplete. The sample consists of 150,000 to 200,000 clones, 70% to 80% of them appearing once. With 2 bases clipped from V and 3 bases from J, the junction kept 5 bases outside the gene matches. The length of the CDR3 is 15 residues. Looked up from germline, CDR1 is KGHSH and CDR2 is LQKENI. General study points: The study labeled fewer than 200 TCR beta chains cytomegalovirus-associated. Later analysis identified 17,000 or so TCR beta sequences associated with HLA alleles, using a false discovery rate threshold of 0.05. In a later analysis, most CMV-associated TCR beta chains appeared HLA-restricted.

Notes on this clone: Its antigen is not known.

The sequenced sample was PBMCs. The receptor comes from a male donor in good health and CMV-seropositive. V is TRBV18 and J is TRBJ1-1; 8 positions agree with TRBD1. The CDR3 region is CASSPSQGADTEAFF. The CDR3 nucleotides are TGTGCCAGCTCACCAAGTCAGGGGGCTGACACTGAAGCTTTCTTT.